The TCR beta chain under discussion was sequenced for a study of blood T cell repertoires in COVID-19. Study summary: Donors in the United States, Italy and Spain gave samples during acute or convalescent COVID-19. The cDNA or gDNA used as material had been derived from T cells, B-cell-depleted T cells, or PBMCs.

This clone was seen a handful of times. The assay was immunoSEQ multiplex PCR, and TCRdb's table has in-frame clones only and misses some. The data show more than 40,000 clones, 90% seen once. Trimming took off 7 bases at V and 5 bases at J, with 11 bases between the two ends. Germline CDR1 and CDR2: DFQATT and SNEGSKA (reference sequence). The length of the CDR3 is 11 residues. What was sequenced was peripheral blood. The origin of this receptor is a man between 65 and 80 years old with acute or convalescent COVID-19. The rearrangement joins TRBV20-1 to TRBJ1-2; D call uncertain. This CDR3 is CSVSDGYGYTF. As DNA, the CDR3 is TGCAGTGTCAGCGACGGGTATGGCTACACCTTC.